The rows below give T cell receptor beta chains drawn from one sample of a study of blood T cell repertoires in COVID-19. The protocol was immunoSEQ multiplex PCR, while the TCRdb copy is restricted to in-frame clones and leaves out a portion. The repertoire holds about 200,000 clones, with over 70% as singletons. The source material was peripheral blood. These receptor sequences come from a woman in her 70s with acute or convalescent COVID-19. The CDR3 runs from the conserved cysteine through the conserved F or W. A D gene is named only where the DNA matches it firmly. Clone size is stated in some rows and not others, as once, few, many or a class when expanded.

TRBV27	TRBJ2-7	TRBD1	.	TGTGCCAGCAGTTTGGGGACAGGGTTAACCTACGAGCAGTACTTC	CASSLGTGLTYEQYF
TRBV28	TRBJ1-1	TRBD1	.	TGTGCCAGCAGGTACAGGGGGCGCGTGGGGGTGACTGAAGCTTTCTTT	CASRYRGRVGVTEAFF
TRBV7-2	TRBJ2-5	.	.	TGTGCCAGCAGCTTAACGCGGACATCAGAGACCCAGTACTTC	CASSLTRTSETQYF
TRBV7-3	TRBJ1-3	TRBD1	.	TGTGCCAGCAGCTTACTAGGGGGCGGCTCTGGAAACACCATATATTTT	CASSLLGGGSGNTIYF
TRBV15	TRBJ2-7	TRBD2	.	TGTGCCACCAGCAGAGATCTTGGTGGGGGGGAGAGGGTCGAGCAGTACTTC	CATSRDLGGGERVEQYF
TRBV24-1	TRBJ1-2	.	.	TGTGCCACCAGTGAATCACAGGGAGGCTACACCTTC	CATSESQGGYTF
TRBV2	TRBJ2-1	TRBD2	.	TGTGCCAGCAGTGAACTAGCGGGAGGGTACAATGAGCAGTTCTTC	CASSELAGGYNEQFF
TRBV7-9	TRBJ2-7	TRBD2	.	TGTGCCAGCAGCCTAGCGGGAGACCCCTACGAGCAGTACTTC	CASSLAGDPYEQYF
TRBV19	TRBJ1-3	.	.	TGTGCCAGTAGTATAGGACAGACCTCTGGAAACACCATATATTTT	CASSIGQTSGNTIYF
TRBV18	TRBJ2-3	TRBD1	.	TGTGCCAGCTCACCTACAGGGGCCACAGATACGCAGTATTTT	CASSPTGATDTQYF
TRBV4-2	TRBJ2-3	.	.	TGTGCCAGCAGCCAAGCCTACCTAGCTAGGGGCACAGATACGCAGTATTTT	CASSQAYLARGTDTQYF
TRBV9	TRBJ2-7	.	.	TGTGCCAGCAGCGTAGTATCCTCGTTCAGAGGCGAGCAGTACTTC	CASSVVSSFRGEQYF
TRBV7-3	TRBJ2-2	.	.	TGTGCCAGCAGCTCCGGACTGGGGAACACCGGGGAGCTGTTTTTT	CASSSGLGNTGELFF
TRBV28	TRBJ1-5	.	.	TGTGCCAGCAGTTCCTGGAGCCTTAATATGGATTTT	CASSSWSLNMDF
TRBV18	TRBJ2-7	TRBD1	.	TGTGCCAGCTCATCAATACAGGGGCGCGAGTACGAGCAGTACTTC	CASSSIQGREYEQYF
TRBV2	TRBJ2-5	.	once	TGTGCCAGCAGCCCAGGGGTAGGAGAGACCCAGTACTTC	CASSPGVGETQYF
TRBV28	TRBJ2-2	.	.	TGTGCCAGCAGTCAACAGGGTGTTAGTTGGACCGGGGAGCTGTTTTTT	CASSQQGVSWTGELFF
TRBV7-6	TRBJ2-3	TRBD2	few	TGTGCCAGCAGCCCGGGGACTAGCGGGGGGCACGATACGCAGTATTTT	CASSPGTSGGHDTQYF
TRBV7-2	TRBJ2-5	.	.	TGTGCCAGCAGCTTAAACGGGGAGACCCAGTACTTC	CASSLNGETQYF
TRBV11-2	TRBJ1-5	TRBD1	.	TGTGCCAGCAGCCGGGGACAGGGGGCAAATCAGCCCCAGCATTTT	CASSRGQGANQPQHF
TRBV4-2	TRBJ2-7	TRBD2	.	TGTGCCAGCAGCCAAGGGACTAGCGGCTACGAGCAGTACTTC	CASSQGTSGYEQYF
TRBV6-1	TRBJ2-5	.	.	TGTGCCAGCAGTGAAGACCCCAGGGAAGAGACCCAGTACTTC	CASSEDPREETQYF
TRBV10-3	TRBJ2-1	TRBD2	few	TGTGCCATCGGGGGGACTAGTAATCGTTACAATGAGCAGTTCTTC	CAIGGTSNRYNEQFF
TRBV2	TRBJ1-5	.	many	TGTGCCAGCAGTGTATCTCCTAATAGCAATCAGCCCCAGCATTTT	CASSVSPNSNQPQHF
TRBV19	TRBJ2-5	.	.	TGTGCCAGTAGTATAAAAGGGGGGGGCCAAGAGACCCAGTACTTC	CASSIKGGGQETQYF
TRBV2	TRBJ2-1	.	.	TGTGCCAGCACCACCCTCGAGGCGGGGAGCTCCTACAATGAGCAGTTCTTC	CASTTLEAGSSYNEQFF
TRBV20-1	TRBJ1-3	.	.	TGCAGTGCTAGTCGGGACTCTGGAAACACCATATATTTT	CSASRDSGNTIYF
TRBV2	TRBJ2-1	TRBD2	.	TGTGCCAGCATGGGGGGTACTAGCGGGAGGGTATACAATGAGCAGTTCTTC	CASMGGTSGRVYNEQFF
TRBV5-3	TRBJ1-2	.	.	TGTGCCAGAAGCTTGGCCGGACATAACTATGGCTACACCTTC	CARSLAGHNYGYTF
TRBV7-2	TRBJ1-1	TRBD1	.	TGTGCCAGCAGCTCCACGGCTCGGGACAGGGGAACTGAAGCTTTCTTT	CASSSTARDRGTEAFF
TRBV19	TRBJ1-1	.	.	TGTGCCAGTATCCCCGGCAGGGATTTTGGTGAAGCTTTCTTT	CASIPGRDFGEAFF
TRBV19	TRBJ1-5	.	once	TGTGCCAGTAGGTGGCAGGTCAATCAGCCCCAGCATTTT	CASRWQVNQPQHF
TRBV5-1	TRBJ2-1	TRBD2	.	TGCGCCAGCAGCCTGAACTTGGCGGGAGGAGGTGAGCAGTTCTTC	CASSLNLAGGGEQFF
TRBV28	TRBJ1-2	.	few	TGTGCCAGCAGTTTACCCTCGACAGCCAACTATGGCTACACCTTC	CASSLPSTANYGYTF
TRBV2	TRBJ2-7	.	.	TGTGCCAGCAGTCTCGACAGTTCCTACGAGCAGTACTTC	CASSLDSSYEQYF
TRBV7-9	TRBJ1-6	.	few	TGTGCCAGCAGCTTAGGGTCCAGCTCCTATAATTCACCCCTCCACTTT	CASSLGSSSYNSPLHF
TRBV4-1	TRBJ2-3	.	.	TGCGCCAGCAGCCCACACGGGACTCCCAGTGATACGCAGTATTTT	CASSPHGTPSDTQYF
TRBV5-1	TRBJ1-4	.	.	TGCGCCAGCAGCTTGGGCAGTTCGAGGGGGGGAATCGAAAAACTGTTTTTT	CASSLGSSRGGIEKLFF
TRBV12-3/TRBV12-4	TRBJ2-2	.	.	TGTGCCAGCAGTCGCGGTACCGGGGAGCTGTTTTTT	CASSRGTGELFF
TRBV3-1/TRBV3-2	TRBJ1-1	.	.	TGTGCCAGCAGCACGATAGACACTGAAGCTTTCTTT	CASSTIDTEAFF
TRBV18	TRBJ2-7	TRBD2	once	TGTGCCAGCTCACCACGAGCGGGAGACTCCTACGAGCAGTACTTC	CASSPRAGDSYEQYF